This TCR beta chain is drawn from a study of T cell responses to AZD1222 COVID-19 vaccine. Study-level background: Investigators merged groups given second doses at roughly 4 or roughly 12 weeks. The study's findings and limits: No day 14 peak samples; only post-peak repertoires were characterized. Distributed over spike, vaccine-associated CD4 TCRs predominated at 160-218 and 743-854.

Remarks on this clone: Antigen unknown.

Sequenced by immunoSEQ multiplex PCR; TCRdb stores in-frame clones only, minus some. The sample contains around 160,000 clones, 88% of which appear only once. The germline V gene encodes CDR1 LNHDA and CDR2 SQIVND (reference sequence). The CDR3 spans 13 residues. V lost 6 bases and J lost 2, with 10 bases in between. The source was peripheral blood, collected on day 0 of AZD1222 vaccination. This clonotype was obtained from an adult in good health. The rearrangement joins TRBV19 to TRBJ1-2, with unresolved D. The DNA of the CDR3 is TGTGCCAGTAGAGATAACTGGAACTATGGCTACACCTTC. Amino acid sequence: CASRDNWNYGYTF.